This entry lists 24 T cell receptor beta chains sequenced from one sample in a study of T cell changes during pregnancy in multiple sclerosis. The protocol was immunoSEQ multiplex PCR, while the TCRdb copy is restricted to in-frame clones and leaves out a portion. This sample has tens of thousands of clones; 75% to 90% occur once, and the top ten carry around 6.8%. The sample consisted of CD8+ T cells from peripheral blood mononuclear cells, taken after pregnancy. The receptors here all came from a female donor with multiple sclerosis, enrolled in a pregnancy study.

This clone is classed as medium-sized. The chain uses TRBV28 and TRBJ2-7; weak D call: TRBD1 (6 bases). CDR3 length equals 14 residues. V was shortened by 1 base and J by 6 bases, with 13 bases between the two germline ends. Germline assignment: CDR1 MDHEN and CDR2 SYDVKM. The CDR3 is CASSLYRVNGEQYF. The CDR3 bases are TGTGCCAGCAGTTTATACAGGGTTAACGGCGAGCAGTACTTC.

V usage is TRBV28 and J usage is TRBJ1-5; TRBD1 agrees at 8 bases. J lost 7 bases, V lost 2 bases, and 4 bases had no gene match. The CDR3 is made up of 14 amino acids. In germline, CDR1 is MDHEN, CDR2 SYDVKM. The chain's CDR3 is CASSLRQGSQPQHF. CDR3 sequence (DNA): TGTGCCAGCAGTTTAAGACAGGGGTCGCAGCCCCAGCATTTT.

The CDR3 here is CASSPPVNEQFF. In nucleotides, the CDR3 is TGTGCCAGCAGCCCCCCCGTTAATGAGCAGTTCTTC. This chain connects TRBV9 to TRBJ2-1; D not certain. The CDR3 loop spans 12 amino acids. CDR1 and CDR2 from the germline V gene are SGDLS and YYNGEE. V shed 4 bases and J shed 7 bases, with 9 bases lying between them.

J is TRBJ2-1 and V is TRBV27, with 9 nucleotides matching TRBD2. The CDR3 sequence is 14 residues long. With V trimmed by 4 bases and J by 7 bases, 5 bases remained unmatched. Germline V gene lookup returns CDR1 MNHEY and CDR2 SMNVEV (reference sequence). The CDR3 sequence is CASSSGLARNEQFF. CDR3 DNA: TGTGCCAGCAGTTCTGGACTAGCGAGGAATGAGCAGTTCTTC.

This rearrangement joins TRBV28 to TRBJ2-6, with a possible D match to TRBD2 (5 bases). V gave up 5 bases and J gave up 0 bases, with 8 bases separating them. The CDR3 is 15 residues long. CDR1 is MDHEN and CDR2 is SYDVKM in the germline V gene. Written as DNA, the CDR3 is TGTGCCAGCAGTAAGGGAGACTCTGGGGCCAACGTCCTGACTTTC. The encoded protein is CASSKGDSGANVLTF.

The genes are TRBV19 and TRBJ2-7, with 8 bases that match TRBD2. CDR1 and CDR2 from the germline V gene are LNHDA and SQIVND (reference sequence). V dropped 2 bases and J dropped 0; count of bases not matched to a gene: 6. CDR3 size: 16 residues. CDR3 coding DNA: TGTGCCAGTAGTATAACAGCGGGGGCGAGCTCCTACGAGCAGTACTTC. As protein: CASSITAGASSYEQYF.

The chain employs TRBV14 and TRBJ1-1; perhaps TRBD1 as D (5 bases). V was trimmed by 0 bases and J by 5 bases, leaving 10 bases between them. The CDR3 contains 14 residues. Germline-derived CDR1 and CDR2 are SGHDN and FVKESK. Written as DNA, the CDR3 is TGTGCCAGCAGCCAAGATGGACATCAAACTGAAGCTTTCTTT. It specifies CASSQDGHQTEAFF.

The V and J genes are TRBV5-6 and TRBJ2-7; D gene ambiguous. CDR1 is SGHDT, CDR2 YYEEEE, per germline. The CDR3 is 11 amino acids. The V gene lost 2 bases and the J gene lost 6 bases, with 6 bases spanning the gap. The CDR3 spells CASSFSGEQYF. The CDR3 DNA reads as TGTGCCAGCAGCTTTAGTGGCGAGCAGTACTTC.

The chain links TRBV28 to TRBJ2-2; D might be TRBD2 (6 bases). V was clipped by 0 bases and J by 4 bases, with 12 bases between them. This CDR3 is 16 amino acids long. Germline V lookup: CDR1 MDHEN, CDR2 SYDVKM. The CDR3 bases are TGTGCCAGCAGTTTATGGTGGGTCGGGAGCACCGGGGAGCTGTTTTTT. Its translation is CASSLWWVGSTGELFF. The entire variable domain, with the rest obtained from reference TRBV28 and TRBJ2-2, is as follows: DVKVTQSSRYLVKRTGEKVFLECVQDMDHENMFWYRQDPGLGLRLIYFSYDVKMKEKGDIPEGYSVSREKKERFSLILESASTNQTSMYLCASSLWWVGSTGELFFGEGSRLTVL.

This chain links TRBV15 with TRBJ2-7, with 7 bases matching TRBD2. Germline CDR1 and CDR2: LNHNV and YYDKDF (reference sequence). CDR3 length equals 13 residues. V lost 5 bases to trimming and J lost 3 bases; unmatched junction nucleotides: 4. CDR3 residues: CATSEGLSYEQYF. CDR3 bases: TGTGCCACCAGCGAGGGACTAAGCTACGAGCAGTACTTC.

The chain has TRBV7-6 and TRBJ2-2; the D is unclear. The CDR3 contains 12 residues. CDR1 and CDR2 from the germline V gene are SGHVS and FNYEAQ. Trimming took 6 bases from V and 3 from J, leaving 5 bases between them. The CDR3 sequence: CASRSDTGELFF. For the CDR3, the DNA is TGTGCCAGCAGAAGCGACACCGGGGAGCTGTTTTTT.

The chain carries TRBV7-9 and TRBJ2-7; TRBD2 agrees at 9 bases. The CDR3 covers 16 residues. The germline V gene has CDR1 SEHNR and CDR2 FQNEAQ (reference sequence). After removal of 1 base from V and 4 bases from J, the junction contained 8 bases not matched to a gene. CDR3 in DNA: TGTGCCAGCAGCTTAGATGAAGCGACTAGCGGTTACGAGCAGTACTTC. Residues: CASSLDEATSGYEQYF.

DNA for the CDR3: TGTGCCAGCAGCTCGAGCCGACAGCCTAATAAAAACTACGAGCAGTACTTC. This sequence encodes CASSSSRQPNKNYEQYF. The genes are TRBV7-9 and TRBJ2-7; weak D call: TRBD1 (5 bases). The CDR3 totals 17 residues. The germline gives CDR1 SEHNR, CDR2 FQNEAQ (reference sequence). The V and J ends lost 4 bases and 3 bases respectively, with 22 bases between them.

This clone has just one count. CDR3 in DNA: TGTGCCAGCACCAAGACCGGGACAGGGGATTCACCCCTCCACTTT. Encoded protein: CASTKTGTGDSPLHF. The chain is built from TRBV5-4 and TRBJ1-6; 10 positions match TRBD1. Germline V gene sequence: CDR1 SGHNT, CDR2 YYREEE (reference sequence). Unmatched junction bases numbered 8, after V lost 6 bases and J lost 8 bases. The CDR3 length is 15 residues. The full variable domain, in which reference TRBV5-4 and TRBJ1-6 provide the parts outside the CDR3, is ETGVTQSPTHLIKTRGQQVTLRCSSQSGHNTVSWYQQALGQGPQFIFQYYREEENGRGNFPPRFSGLQFPNYSSELNVNALELDDSALYLCASTKTGTGDSPLHFGNGTRLTVT.

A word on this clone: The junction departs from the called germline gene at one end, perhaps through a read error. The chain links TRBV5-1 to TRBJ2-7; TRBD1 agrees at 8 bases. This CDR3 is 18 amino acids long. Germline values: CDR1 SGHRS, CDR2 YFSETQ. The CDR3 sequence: CTSSPVTIDRGVSYEQYF. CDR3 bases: TGCACCAGCAGCCCTGTAACCATCGACAGGGGAGTCTCCTACGAGCAGTACTTC. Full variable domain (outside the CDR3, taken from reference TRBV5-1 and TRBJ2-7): KAGVTQTPRYLIKTRGQQVTLSCSPISGHRSVSWYQQTPGQGLQFLFEYFSETQRNKGNFPGRFSGRQFSNSRSEMNVSTLELGDSALYLCTSSPVTIDRGVSYEQYFGPGTRLTVT.

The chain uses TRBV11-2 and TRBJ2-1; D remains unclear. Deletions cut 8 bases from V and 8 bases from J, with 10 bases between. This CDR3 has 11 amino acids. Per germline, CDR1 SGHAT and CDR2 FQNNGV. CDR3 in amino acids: CASRLGDEQFF. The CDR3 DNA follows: TGTGCCAGCCGTCTAGGAGATGAGCAGTTCTTC.

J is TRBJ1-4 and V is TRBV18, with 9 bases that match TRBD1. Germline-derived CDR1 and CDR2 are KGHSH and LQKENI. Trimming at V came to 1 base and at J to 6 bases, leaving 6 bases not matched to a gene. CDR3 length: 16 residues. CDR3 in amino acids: CASSPLEDRGDEKLFF. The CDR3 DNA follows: TGTGCCAGCTCACCACTCGAGGACAGGGGCGATGAAAAACTGTTTTTT. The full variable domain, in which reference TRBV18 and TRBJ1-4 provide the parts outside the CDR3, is NAGVMQNPRHLVRRRGQEARLRCSPMKGHSHVYWYRQLPEEGLKFMVYLQKENIIDESGMPKERFSAEFPKEGPSILRIQQVVRGDSAAYFCASSPLEDRGDEKLFFGSGTQLSVL.

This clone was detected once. The CDR3 reads CASSEISRRANEKLFF. The DNA of the CDR3 is TGTGCCAGCAGTGAAATTTCGAGGAGGGCTAATGAAAAACTGTTTTTT. The rearrangement links TRBV6-1 to TRBJ1-4; D is uncertain. The germline V and J ends were trimmed by 2 bases and 3 bases, with 13 bases remaining between them. This CDR3 is 16 amino acids long. Germline CDR1 is MNHNS and CDR2 is SASEGT.

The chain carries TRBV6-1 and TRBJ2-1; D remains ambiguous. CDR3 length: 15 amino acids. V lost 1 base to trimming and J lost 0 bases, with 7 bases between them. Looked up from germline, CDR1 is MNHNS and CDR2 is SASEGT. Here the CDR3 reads CASSEVASSYNEQFF. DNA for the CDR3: TGTGCCAGCAGTGAAGTTGCTAGCTCCTACAATGAGCAGTTCTTC.

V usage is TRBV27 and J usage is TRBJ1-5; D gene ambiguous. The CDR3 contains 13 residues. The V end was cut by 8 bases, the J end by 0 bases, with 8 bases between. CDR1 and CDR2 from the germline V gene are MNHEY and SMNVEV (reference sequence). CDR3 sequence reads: CASGRDSNQPQHF. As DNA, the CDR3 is TGTGCCAGCGGGAGAGATAGCAATCAGCCCCAGCATTTT.

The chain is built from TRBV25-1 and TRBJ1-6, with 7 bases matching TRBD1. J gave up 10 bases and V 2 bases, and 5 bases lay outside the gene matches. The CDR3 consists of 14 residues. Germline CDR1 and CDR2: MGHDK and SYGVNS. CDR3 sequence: CASSESDRDSPLHF. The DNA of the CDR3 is TGTGCCAGCAGTGAAAGTGACAGGGACTCACCCCTCCACTTT.

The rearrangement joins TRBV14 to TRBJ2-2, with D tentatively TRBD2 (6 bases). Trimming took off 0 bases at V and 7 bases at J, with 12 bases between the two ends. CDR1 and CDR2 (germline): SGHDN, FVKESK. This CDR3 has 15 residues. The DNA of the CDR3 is TGTGCCAGCAGCCAAGATCCCGGGAGCATCGGGGAGCTGTTTTTT. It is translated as CASSQDPGSIGELFF.

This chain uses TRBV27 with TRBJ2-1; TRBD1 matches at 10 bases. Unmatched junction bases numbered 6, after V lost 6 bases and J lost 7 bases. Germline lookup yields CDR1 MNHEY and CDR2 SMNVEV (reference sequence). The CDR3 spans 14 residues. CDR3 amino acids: CASSPDRGRNEQFF. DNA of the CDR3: TGTGCCAGCAGCCCCGACAGGGGGCGGAATGAGCAGTTCTTC.

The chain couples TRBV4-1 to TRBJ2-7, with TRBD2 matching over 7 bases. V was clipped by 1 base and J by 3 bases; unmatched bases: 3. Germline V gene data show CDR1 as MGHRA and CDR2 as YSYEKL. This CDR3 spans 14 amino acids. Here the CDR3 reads CASSQAGGIYEQYF. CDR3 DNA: TGCGCCAGCAGCCAAGCGGGGGGAATCTACGAGCAGTACTTC.